This T cell receptor (beta chain) was profiled in a study of blood T cell repertoires in COVID-19. Study at large: The United States, Italy and Spain provided the acute and convalescent COVID-19 samples.

Assay: immunoSEQ multiplex PCR; the TCRdb copy retains only in-frame clones and omits some. This sample has 130,000 to 150,000 clones, with approximately 80% found just once. The germline V gene has CDR1 SGHTA and CDR2 FQGNSA. CDR3 length: 14 residues. V shed 9 bases, J shed 6 bases, and the junction held 11 bases outside the gene matches. The chain uses TRBV7-2 and TRBJ1-1; the match to TRBD1 covers 9 bases. Input material: peripheral blood. The TCR sequence derives from a man aged 60 to 75 with active or convalescent COVID-19. The CDR3 bases are TGTGCCAGTATCACTATACAGGGGGCCGCTGAAGCTTTCTTT. Protein: CASITIQGAAEAFF.